This record concerns one T cell receptor (beta chain) sequence. Its antigen is unknown. The junction does not match germline at one end; this may be a read error. The data were produced by immunoSEQ multiplex PCR, yet TCRdb's version contains in-frame clones alone and is incomplete. The repertoire holds over 55,000 clones, 84% seen once, with under 8% in the top ten. The data were obtained in a study of T cell responses to AZD1222 COVID-19 vaccine. This CDR3 is 10 amino acids long. CDR1 is DFQATT and CDR2 is SNEGSKA in the germline V gene (reference sequence). The study, taken as a whole, reports: Vaccination with two AZD1222 doses was followed by a rise in Spike-specific TCR breadth and depth. All repertoire sampling was performed exclusively after the peak T cell response. White British donors predominated, females outnumbered males, and clonal diversity was possibly underestimated. CD4 TCRs covered the whole spike, strongest at regions 160-218 and 743-854.

Here the sequenced sample was peripheral blood, taken on day 0 of AZD1222 vaccination. The origin of this receptor is an adult in good health. V usage is TRBV20-1 and J usage is TRBJ1-2, with D unclear. The CDR3 here is CSAKEAAFAF. In nucleotides, the CDR3 is TGCAGTGCCAAGGAGGCAGCTTTCGCCTTC.